Reported below is one T cell receptor (beta chain). As yet, its antigen is unknown. TCRdb keeps only in-frame clones here, not all; method: immunoSEQ multiplex PCR. This table holds roughly 140,000 clones, 75% to 90% found once. V trimming: 5 bases; J trimming: 3 bases; junction bases outside the gene matches: 9. The CDR3 extends over 16 amino acids. Germline CDR1 SGHVS, CDR2 FQNEAQ. Investigators merged groups given second doses at roughly 4 or roughly 12 weeks. The sample originates from a study of T cell responses to AZD1222 COVID-19 vaccine. General study results and limits: It was only a handful of AZD1222 recipients who were seropositive at baseline. Spike-specific TCR depth and breadth grew after two AZD1222 doses. White British people made up most donors, females outnumbered males, and clonal diversity was possibly underestimated.

The rearrangement uses TRBV7-8 and TRBJ2-1; TRBD2 agrees at 8 bases. The source is an adult who received the AZD1222 COVID-19 vaccine. Source: peripheral blood, taken 28 days after the second AZD1222 dose. The CDR3 coding sequence is TGTGCCAGCAGCCTTACAGCGGGAGCCTTCTACAATGAGCAGTTCTTC. Protein product: CASSLTAGAFYNEQFF.